The 15 T cell receptor beta chains below were found in one sample sequenced in a study of blood T cell repertoires in COVID-19. Repertoires were generated with immunoSEQ multiplex PCR, while TCRdb's copy carries only in-frame clones and drops some. The sample includes fewer than 300,000 clones, under 90% seen only once; the top ten take 2.5% to 3.5%. The source material was peripheral blood. The receptors were gathered from a young woman with acute or convalescent COVID-19.

J is TRBJ2-1 and V is TRBV11-1, with D perhaps TRBD2 (6 bases). Trimming removed 5 bases at V and 5 bases at J, with 13 bases between. CDR1 and CDR2 from the germline V gene are SGHAT and FQDESV (reference sequence). The length of the CDR3 is 14 residues. The CDR3 nucleotides are TGTGCCAGCAGCCCGCGGAGGGAGGACAATGAGCAGTTCTTC. It yields the protein CASSPRREDNEQFF.

V and J are TRBV6-5 and TRBJ1-2, with a tentative D call TRBD1 (6 bases). Germline values: CDR1 MNHEY, CDR2 SVGAGI. The CDR3 spans 12 residues. V shed 7 bases and J shed 5 bases, with 11 bases lying between them. This chain's CDR3 is CASNGQMYGYTF. The CDR3 DNA reads TGTGCCAGCAACGGACAGATGTATGGCTACACCTTC.

The J gene is TRBJ1-2, the V gene TRBV7-9, with 7 bases matching TRBD1. J was trimmed by 4 bases and V by 5 bases; bases with no gene match: 4. This CDR3 has 13 residues. The germline V gene has CDR1 SEHNR and CDR2 FQNEAQ (reference sequence). The CDR3 protein is CASSQQGTYGYTF. CDR3 nucleotides: TGTGCCAGCAGCCAACAGGGGACCTATGGCTACACCTTC.

V is TRBV7-9 and J is TRBJ2-1, with a weak D call TRBD2 (5 bases). There are 17 residues in the CDR3. V shed 5 bases and J shed 3 bases, with 20 bases lying between them. The germline V gene has CDR1 SEHNR and CDR2 FQNEAQ (reference sequence). CDR3 in amino acids: CASSPKRSQRVYNEQFF. In DNA form, the CDR3 reads TGTGCCAGCAGCCCCAAGAGGTCTCAGAGGGTCTACAATGAGCAGTTCTTC.

This clone was seen only a few times. V gene TRBV7-3 combines with J gene TRBJ2-3; D gene unclear. Germline CDR1 is SGHTA and CDR2 is FQGTGA. CDR3 length: 16 residues. The germline V and J ends were trimmed by 0 bases and 2 bases, with 12 bases remaining between them. The CDR3: CASSLTGEQDTDTQYF. The CDR3 region has the DNA TGTGCCAGCAGCTTAACGGGTGAGCAGGACACAGATACGCAGTATTTT.

J is TRBJ2-1 and V is TRBV4-3; no definite D call. Trimming left V 0 bases short and J 7 bases short, with 7 bases between. CDR3 length: 13 residues. The germline gives CDR1 LGHNA, CDR2 YSLEER. CDR3 residues: CASSQEGWNEQFF. The CDR3 nucleotides read TGCGCCAGCAGCCAAGAGGGCTGGAATGAGCAGTTCTTC.

The chain uses TRBV11-3 and TRBJ2-1, with D perhaps matching TRBD2 (6 bases). Trimming cost V 5 bases and J 8 bases, with 19 bases left between them. The CDR3 has 15 residues. The V gene's germline CDR1 is SGHNT and CDR2 YENEEA. The CDR3 DNA reads TGTGCCAGCAGCCCCGGGGCGGGGTTAGTCGATGAGCAGTTCTTC. This codes for CASSPGAGLVDEQFF.

V gene TRBV6-6 combines with J gene TRBJ2-7; tentatively, D is TRBD2 (5 bases). This CDR3 comprises 15 residues. The V gene lost 6 bases and the J gene lost 3 bases, with 18 bases spanning the gap. Germline V lookup: CDR1 MNHNY, CDR2 SVGAGI (reference sequence). The CDR3 loop reads CASSRDYPRDYEQYF. In nucleotides, the CDR3 is TGTGCCAGCAGCCGCGACTACCCCCGGGACTACGAGCAGTACTTC.

The rearrangement uses TRBV19 and TRBJ2-4; 8 bases line up with TRBD1. There are 16 residues in the CDR3. The V and J ends lost 7 bases and 0 bases, in that order; junction bases with no gene match: 8. Germline-derived CDR1 and CDR2 are LNHDA and SQIVND (reference sequence). CDR3 nucleotides: TGTGCCAGTACATCAGGGGGCAAGCTAGCCAAAAACATTCAGTACTTC. Translating gives CASTSGGKLAKNIQYF. Full variable domain (rest looked up from reference TRBV19 and TRBJ2-4): DGGITQSPKYLFRKEGQNVTLSCEQNLNHDAMYWYRQDPGQGLRLIYYSQIVNDFQKGDIAEGYSVSREKKESFPLTVTSAQKNPTAFYLCASTSGGKLAKNIQYFGAGTRLSVL.

CDR3: CASSRGTENSPLHF. Here the CDR3 DNA reads TGTGCCAGCAGCCGAGGGACAGAAAATTCACCCCTCCACTTT. The genes are TRBV6-2 or TRBV6-3 and TRBJ1-6; 7 nucleotides align to TRBD1. Germline assignment: CDR1 MNHEY and CDR2 SVGEGT. The CDR3 has 14 amino acids. After removal of 6 bases from V and 7 bases from J, the junction contained 6 bases not matched to a gene.

This chain joins TRBV6-6 and TRBJ2-1; unclear D gene. Per the germline V gene, CDR1 is MNHNY and CDR2 is SVGAGI (reference sequence). Trimming left V 0 bases short and J 4 bases short, with 7 bases between. CDR3 length: 14 residues. Here the CDR3 DNA reads TGTGCCAGCAGTTACTCGATCGGGTACAATGAGCAGTTCTTC. Protein sequence: CASSYSIGYNEQFF.

The chain combines TRBV7-8 with TRBJ2-1; 10 bases fit TRBD2. V dropped 2 bases and J dropped 6; count of bases not matched to a gene: 4. This CDR3 comprises 15 residues. In germline, CDR1 is SGHVS, CDR2 FQNEAQ. The CDR3 region has the DNA TGTGCCAGCAGCTTACCTAGCGGGAGAAGCAATGAGCAGTTCTTC. Translated, it gives CASSLPSGRSNEQFF.

The V call is TRBV2, the J call TRBJ1-5, with D uncertain. The germline V gene has CDR1 SNHLY and CDR2 FYNNEI. This CDR3 contains 12 residues. The V end was cut by 4 bases, the J end by 5 bases, with 6 bases between. The CDR3 region has the DNA TGTGCCAGCAGTGTTAGTTATCAGCCCCAGCATTTT. This encodes CASSVSYQPQHF.

The chain carries TRBV29-1 and TRBJ2-3; the match to TRBD1 covers 9 bases. After removal of 7 bases from V and 0 bases from J, the junction contained 5 bases not matched to a gene. CDR1 and CDR2 from the germline V gene are SQVTM and ANQGSEA. The CDR3 has 14 residues. As DNA, the CDR3 is TGCAGCGCCAAGGGGACAGGGAGCACAGATACGCAGTATTTT. Protein: CSAKGTGSTDTQYF.

CDR3 amino acids: CAWSRVLVYEQYF. The CDR3 bases are TGTGCCTGGAGCAGGGTTCTAGTCTACGAGCAGTACTTC. The V and J genes are TRBV30 and TRBJ2-7, with D perhaps TRBD1 (5 bases). The CDR3 has 13 residues. Germline V gene data show CDR1 as GTSNPN and CDR2 as SVGIG (reference sequence). The ends were cut back, 3 bases at V and 3 bases at J, with 12 bases in the middle.